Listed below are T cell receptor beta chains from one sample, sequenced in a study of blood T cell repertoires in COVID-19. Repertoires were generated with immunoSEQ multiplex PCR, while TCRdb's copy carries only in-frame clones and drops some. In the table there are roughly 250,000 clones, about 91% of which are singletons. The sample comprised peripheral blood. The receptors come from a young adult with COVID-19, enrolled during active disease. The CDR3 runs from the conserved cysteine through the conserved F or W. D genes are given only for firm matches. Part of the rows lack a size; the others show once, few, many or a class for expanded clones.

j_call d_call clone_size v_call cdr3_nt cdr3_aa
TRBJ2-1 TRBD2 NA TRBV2 TGTGCCAGCGGACTGGGACTAGCGGGAGGGGAATACAATGAGCAGTTCTTC CASGLGLAGGEYNEQFF
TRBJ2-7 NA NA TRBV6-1 TGTGCCAGCAGTGGGGCCAAAGTATGGCAGGCTCAGGACGAGCAGTACTTC CASSGAKVWQAQDEQYF
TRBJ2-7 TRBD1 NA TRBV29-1 TGCAGCGCTACCAAAGGACAGGGCGACTACGAGCAGTACTTC CSATKGQGDYEQYF
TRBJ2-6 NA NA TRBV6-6 TGTGCCAGCAGTTACCCATCCGGGGCCAACGTCCTGACTTTC CASSYPSGANVLTF
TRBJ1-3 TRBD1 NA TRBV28 TGTGCCATCTCGGGACAGGGGAAGGGCACCATATATTTT CAISGQGKGTIYF
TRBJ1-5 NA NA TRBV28 TGTGCCAGCAGTTTGCCGGGGAGGACCCAGCATTTT CASSLPGRTQHF
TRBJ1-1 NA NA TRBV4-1 TGCGCCAGCCGGGACACCATCGGGAATGAAGCTTTCTTT CASRDTIGNEAFF
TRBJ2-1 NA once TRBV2 TGTGCCAGCAGTGAAATGCCCCAGGGTGGGGCGAAAAATGAGCAGTTCTTC CASSEMPQGGAKNEQFF
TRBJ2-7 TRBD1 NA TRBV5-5 TGTGCCAGCAGCCCTGGGACAGGGGGTTACTACGAGCAGTACTTC CASSPGTGGYYEQYF
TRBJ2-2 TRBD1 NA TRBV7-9 TGTGCCAGCAGCTTAGGTGGACAGGGCACCGGGGAGCTGTTTTTT CASSLGGQGTGELFF
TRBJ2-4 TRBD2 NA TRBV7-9 TGTGCCAGCAGCACCCGGTACGGGGGAGGGGACATTCAGTACTTC CASSTRYGGGDIQYF
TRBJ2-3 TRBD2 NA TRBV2 TGTGCCAGCAACCCGGCTAGCGGGAGCACAGATACGCAGTATTTT CASNPASGSTDTQYF
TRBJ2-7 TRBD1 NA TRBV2 TGTGCCAGCAGTGACCGCAGGGGGACGGTTGAGCAGTACTTC CASSDRRGTVEQYF
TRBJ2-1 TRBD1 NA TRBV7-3 TGTGCCAGCAGCCGGGGGACAGGGTACAGCCACAATGAGCAGTTCTTC CASSRGTGYSHNEQFF